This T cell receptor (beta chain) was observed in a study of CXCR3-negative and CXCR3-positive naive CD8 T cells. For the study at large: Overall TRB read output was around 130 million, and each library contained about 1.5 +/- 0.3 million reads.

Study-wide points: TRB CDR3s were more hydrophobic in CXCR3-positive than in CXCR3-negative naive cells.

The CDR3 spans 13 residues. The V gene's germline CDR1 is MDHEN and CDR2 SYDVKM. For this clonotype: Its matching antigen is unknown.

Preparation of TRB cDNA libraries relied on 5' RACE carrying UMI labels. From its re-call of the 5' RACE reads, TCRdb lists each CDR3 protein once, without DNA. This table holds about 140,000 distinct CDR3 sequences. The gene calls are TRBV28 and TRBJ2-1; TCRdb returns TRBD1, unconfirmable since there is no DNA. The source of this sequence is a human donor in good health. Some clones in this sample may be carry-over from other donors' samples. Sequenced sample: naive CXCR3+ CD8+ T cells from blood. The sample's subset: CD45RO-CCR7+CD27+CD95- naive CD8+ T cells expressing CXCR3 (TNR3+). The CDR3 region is CASSLIQGGEQFF.